These T cell receptor beta chains were read from a single sample in a study of cytomegalovirus exposure and HLA in healthy donors. Assay used: immunoSEQ multiplex PCR; TCRdb lists only in-frame clones, some missing. The sample records about 120,000 clones, 10% being singletons. Sequenced sample: PBMCs. Source of these receptors: a woman in her late teens or twenties in good health and CMV-seropositive. CDR3s include the opening cysteine and the closing phenylalanine or tryptophan. Each record gives: CDR3 protein, CDR3 DNA, V gene, D gene, clone size, CDR3 length, J gene. The D gene is left open where the match is weak. The size field is filled for only some rows; it gives once, few, many or a size class.

CSANTAYEQYF,TGCAGTGCCAACACAGCTTACGAGCAGTACTTC,TRBV20-1,-,-,11,TRBJ2-7
CASRLGGFQHF,TGTGCCAGCAGGTTAGGGGGTTTCCAGCATTTT,TRBV2,-,-,11,TRBJ1-5
CASSPLQGGISGNTIYF,TGTGCCAGCTCACCACTCCAGGGCGGAATATCTGGAAACACCATATATTTT,TRBV18,-,-,17,TRBJ1-3
CASSLYVASGGNEQFF,TGTGCCAGCAGCCTATACGTCGCTAGCGGGGGCAATGAGCAGTTCTTC,TRBV7-8,TRBD2,-,16,TRBJ2-1
CASNGGGTDTQYF,TGTGCCAGTAATGGCGGGGGCACAGATACGCAGTATTTT,TRBV19,-,few,13,TRBJ2-3
CASKPIAGGMVNEQFF,TGCGCAAGCAAACCCATAGCGGGAGGCATGGTAAATGAGCAGTTCTTC,TRBV5-1,TRBD2,-,16,TRBJ2-1
CASSIEGRAWNTEAFF,TGTGCCAGTAGTATAGAAGGGAGGGCCTGGAACACTGAAGCTTTCTTT,TRBV19,-,few,16,TRBJ1-1
CASSRPGSDEQYF,TGTGCCAGCAGCCGTCCGGGGAGCGACGAGCAGTACTTC,TRBV5-4,-,few,13,TRBJ2-7
CASSTWDIQQPQHF,TGTGCCAGCAGCACCTGGGACATTCAACAGCCCCAGCATTTT,TRBV9,-,-,14,TRBJ1-5
CASSTGLAVYEQYF,TGTGCCAGCAGCACGGGACTAGCAGTCTACGAGCAGTACTTC,TRBV5-6,TRBD2,few,14,TRBJ2-7
CASSEDSSYNEQFF,TGTGCCAGCAGTGAGGACAGCTCCTACAATGAGCAGTTCTTC,TRBV6-4,-,few,14,TRBJ2-1
CAWCSSGRALYEQYF,TGTGCCTGGTGCTCTAGCGGGAGGGCATTATACGAGCAGTACTTC,TRBV30,TRBD2,few,15,TRBJ2-7
CSVEGRGYGYTF,TGCAGCGTTGAAGGCAGGGGATATGGCTACACCTTC,TRBV29-1,-,-,12,TRBJ1-2
CASGLDFSPGELFF,TGTGCTAGTGGTTTGGACTTTTCACCCGGGGAGCTGTTTTTT,TRBV12-5,-,-,14,TRBJ2-2
CASSEDPGDSPLHF,TGTGCCAGCAGTGAAGATCCAGGGGATTCACCCCTCCACTTT,TRBV6-1,-,-,14,TRBJ1-6
CATSRSNSGSYEQFF,TGTGCCACCAGCAGATCGAATAGCGGGAGCTATGAGCAGTTCTTC,TRBV15,TRBD2,-,15,TRBJ2-1
CASRALTGGSYEQYF,TGTGCCAGCAGGGCTCTGACAGGGGGCTCCTACGAGCAGTACTTC,TRBV27,TRBD1,once,15,TRBJ2-7
CSALAGLPTDTQYF,TGCAGCGCCCTAGCGGGTCTCCCTACAGATACGCAGTATTTT,TRBV29-1,TRBD2,few,14,TRBJ2-3
CASSLTLAGVIDTQYF,TGTGCCAGCAGCTTAACACTAGCGGGAGTCATAGATACGCAGTATTTT,TRBV7-8,TRBD2,few,16,TRBJ2-3
CASSGRTGGTQETQYF,TGCGCCAGCAGCGGACGGACAGGGGGGACACAAGAGACCCAGTACTTC,TRBV5-1,TRBD1,-,16,TRBJ2-5
CASRRLAEGGTGELFF,TGTGCCAGCAGGAGGCTAGCGGAAGGGGGGACCGGGGAGCTGTTTTTT,TRBV27,-,-,16,TRBJ2-2
CASSPSVLGPLFNEQFF,TGTGCCAGCAGCCCATCGGTTTTGGGGCCGCTATTCAATGAGCAGTTCTTC,TRBV7-6,-,-,17,TRBJ2-1
CASQGALGYGYTF,TGTGCCAGCCAGGGGGCTCTCGGCTATGGCTACACCTTC,TRBV28,TRBD1,few,13,TRBJ1-2
CASSEASDPSYNEQFF,TGTGCCAGCAGTGAAGCGAGCGATCCCTCCTACAATGAGCAGTTCTTC,TRBV2,-,-,16,TRBJ2-1
CASSVSGVDTYEQYF,TGTGCCAGCAGCGTTTCAGGGGTTGATACCTACGAGCAGTACTTC,TRBV9,-,-,15,TRBJ2-7
CASTTPGLAYNEQFF,TGTGCCAGTACCACACCTGGACTAGCGTACAATGAGCAGTTCTTC,TRBV6-1,TRBD2,few,15,TRBJ2-1
CASSPQNGLFSSTDTQYF,TGTGCCAGCAGTCCCCAGAATGGTCTGTTTAGCAGCACAGATACGCAGTATTTT,TRBV2,-,-,18,TRBJ2-3
CASSHSGGHQPQHF,TGTGCCAGCAGTCATTCCGGGGGTCATCAGCCCCAGCATTTT,TRBV27,-,-,14,TRBJ1-5
CASSLSTGFNEQYF,TGCGCCAGCAGCCTATCGACAGGGTTCAACGAGCAGTACTTC,TRBV5-1,TRBD1,-,14,TRBJ2-7
CAWSGIGGPYGYTF,TGTGCCTGGAGTGGCATCGGGGGACCTTATGGCTACACCTTC,TRBV30,-,-,14,TRBJ1-2
CASSYSAVTNYGYTF,TGTGCCAGCAGTTACTCGGCAGTAACTAACTATGGCTACACCTTC,TRBV6-6,-,-,15,TRBJ1-2
CATGEWGGEQFF,TGTGCCACAGGTGAATGGGGGGGTGAGCAGTTCTTC,TRBV25-1,TRBD2,-,12,TRBJ2-1
CASSSGQGNEAFF,TGCGCCAGCAGCTCGGGACAGGGAAACGAAGCTTTCTTT,TRBV5-1,TRBD1,few,13,TRBJ1-1
CAWSPGVRTGELFF,TGTGCCTGGAGTCCCGGCGTGCGGACCGGGGAGCTGTTTTTT,TRBV30,-,-,14,TRBJ2-2
CASSEYARTGELFF,TGTGCCAGCAGTGAATATGCGAGGACCGGGGAGCTGTTTTTT,TRBV2,-,-,14,TRBJ2-2
CASIPGLAVLGEQYF,TGTGCCAGCATTCCCGGACTAGCGGTTTTAGGAGAGCAGTACTTC,TRBV2,TRBD2,few,15,TRBJ2-7
CASSTGTGAEQYF,TGTGCCAGCAGTACGGGGACAGGGGCCGAGCAGTACTTC,TRBV6-5,TRBD1,few,13,TRBJ2-7
CASSPGTGYNEQFF,TGTGCCAGCAGCCCAGGGACAGGGTACAATGAGCAGTTCTTC,TRBV11-2,TRBD1,-,14,TRBJ2-1
CAVRDRGPLGYGYTF,TGTGCCGTCCGGGACAGGGGACCTTTGGGCTATGGCTACACCTTC,TRBV6-1,TRBD1,-,15,TRBJ1-2
CALPAEGPNTEAFF,TGCGCCCTACCAGCGGAAGGTCCGAACACTGAAGCTTTCTTT,TRBV23-1,-,-,14,TRBJ1-1
CASSVGNSGNTIYF,TGTGCCAGTAGTGTGGGCAATTCCGGAAACACCATATATTTT,TRBV19,-,few,14,TRBJ1-3
CASSLSAGAKLLNTEAFF,TGTGCCAGCAGTTTATCGGCAGGGGCGAAACTCCTGAACACTGAAGCTTTCTTT,TRBV28,-,few,18,TRBJ1-1
CASGFYMGAPGELFF,TGTGCTAGTGGTTTTTATATGGGGGCCCCCGGGGAGCTGTTTTTT,TRBV12-5,-,-,15,TRBJ2-2
CASSKGTSSYEQFF,TGTGCCAGCAGCAAGGGGACTAGCAGCTATGAGCAGTTCTTC,TRBV7-9,TRBD2,few,14,TRBJ2-1
CASSDDGTAYNEQFF,TGTGCCAGCAGTGATGATGGGACAGCATACAATGAGCAGTTCTTC,TRBV6-1,TRBD1,few,15,TRBJ2-1
CASKEGVNTDTQYF,TGTGCCAGCAAGGAGGGAGTTAACACAGATACGCAGTATTTT,TRBV21-1,-,-,14,TRBJ2-3
CASSSQRTSGRAGTYEQYF,TGCGCCAGCAGCTCCCAAAGGACTAGCGGGAGGGCCGGTACCTACGAGCAGTACTTC,TRBV5-1,TRBD2,few,19,TRBJ2-7
CASSTGGPHQPQHF,TGTGCCAGCAGCACCGGGGGACCCCACCAGCCCCAGCATTTT,TRBV7-8,-,-,14,TRBJ1-5